This T cell receptor beta chain comes out of a study of siplizumab effects on memory and regulatory T cells. Broader study findings: Sequences below about 10^-5 frequency were poorly captured, limiting mapping of alloreactive clones. Naive T cells seemed more diverse than memory cells; they also seemed major alloresponse contributors. Among mappable alloreactive CD4+ clones, the Treg-derived fraction averaged approximately 70% with siplizumab versus about 26% in controls.

Turning to this clone: Its antigen is currently unknown.

Trimming cost V 0 bases and J 7 bases, with 10 bases left between them. The CDR3 runs to 13 residues. Germline V gives CDR1 LGHNA, CDR2 YNFKEQ. TCRdb's copy holds only in-frame clones and misses some; the assay was immunoSEQ multiplex PCR. The sample has about 63,000 clones; approximately 87% are singletons. V usage is TRBV4-2 and J usage is TRBJ2-7; D may be TRBD2 (7 bases). The receptor comes from a human donor in good health. Input material: memory CD4+ T cells sorted from blood. The CDR3: CASSQEQGGEQYF. For the CDR3, the DNA is TGTGCCAGCAGCCAAGAACAGGGAGGGGAGCAGTACTTC.